The sample holds a few counts of the clone carrying this T cell receptor beta chain. Amplification used 60 Vbeta primers and 13 Jbeta primers. Method: immunoSEQ multiplex PCR; TCRdb's copy keeps in-frame clones and lacks some. The sample has about 120,000 clones, around 77% seen once. V gave up 9 bases and J gave up 0 bases, with 11 bases separating them. The germline gives CDR1 MDHEN, CDR2 SYDVKM. This CDR3 region has 13 residues. This record comes from a study of cytomegalovirus exposure and HLA in healthy donors. The clonotype was recovered from a man younger than 35 in good health and CMV-seropositive. The sequenced sample was PBMCs. The V and J genes are TRBV28 and TRBJ1-2; D is unclear. The CDR3 DNA is TGTGCCAGTGGGGAGTTAGCTAACTATGGCTACACCTTC. Its translation: CASGELANYGYTF.